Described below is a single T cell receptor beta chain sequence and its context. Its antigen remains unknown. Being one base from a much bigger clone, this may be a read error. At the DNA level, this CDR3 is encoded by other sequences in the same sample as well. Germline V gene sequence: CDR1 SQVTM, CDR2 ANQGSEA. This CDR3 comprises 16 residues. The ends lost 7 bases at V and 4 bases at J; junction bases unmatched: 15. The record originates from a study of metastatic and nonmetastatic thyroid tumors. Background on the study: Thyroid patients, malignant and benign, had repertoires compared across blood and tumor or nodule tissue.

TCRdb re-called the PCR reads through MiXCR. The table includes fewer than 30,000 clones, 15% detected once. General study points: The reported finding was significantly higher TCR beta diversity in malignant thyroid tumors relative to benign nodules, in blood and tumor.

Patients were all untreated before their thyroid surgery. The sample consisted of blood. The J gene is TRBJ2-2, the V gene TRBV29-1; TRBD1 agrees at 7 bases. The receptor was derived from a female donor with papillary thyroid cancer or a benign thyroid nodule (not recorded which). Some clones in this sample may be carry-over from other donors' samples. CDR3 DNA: TGCAGCGCCCCCGCACCGACAGGGCGGAGCACCGGGGAGCTGTTTTTT. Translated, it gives CSAPAPTGRSTGELFF.